These T cell receptor beta chains were read from a single sample in a study of CD8+ T cells in alopecia areata. The assay was immunoSEQ multiplex PCR, and TCRdb's table has in-frame clones only and misses some. The data contain about 140,000 clones, roughly 60% of them seen just once; the ten biggest clones take up 36%. Sequencing input: CD8+ T cells sorted from blood. The receptors originated from a human donor in good health. Each CDR3 is given with its conserved first and last residue. A D gene is named only where the DNA matches it firmly. Size is omitted from some rows. Given values are once, few, many or a class for expanded clones.

d_gene,len,abundance,v_gene,j_gene,CDR3nt,CDR3aa
-,12,-,TRBV7-9,TRBJ2-3,TGTGCCAGCAGCCCCCGCACAGATACGCAGTATTTT,CASSPRTDTQYF
-,17,once,TRBV27,TRBJ2-7,TGTGCCAGCAGTCCAATTGCCCCCGGGACGCTGGTCGGCGAGCAGTACTTC,CASSPIAPGTLVGEQYF
-,13,once,TRBV7-2,TRBJ2-7,TGTGCCAGCAGCTTAAATAGGCCCTACGAGCAGTACTTC,CASSLNRPYEQYF
-,15,-,TRBV9,TRBJ2-1,TGTGCCAGCAGCGGGGGCGAGGGCACCTACAATGAGCAGTTCTTC,CASSGGEGTYNEQFF
-,14,-,TRBV28,TRBJ2-7,TGTGCCAGCAGCCTCCTCGCGAACTCCTACGAGCAGTACTTC,CASSLLANSYEQYF
-,12,-,TRBV2,TRBJ2-2,TGTGCCACCAGGGGGGTTACCGGGGAGCTGTTTTTT,CATRGVTGELFF
TRBD1,13,-,TRBV10-2,TRBJ1-1,TGCGCCAGCAGTATTGACAGGGGTACTGAAGCTTTCTTT,CASSIDRGTEAFF
TRBD2,15,-,TRBV29-1,TRBJ2-1,TGCAGCGTTGAAGTGGGACTAGCGGGAAACAATGAGCAGTTCTTC,CSVEVGLAGNNEQFF
-,12,-,TRBV6-5,TRBJ2-1,TGTGCCAGCAGTTACAGCGGGGACATGTGGTTCTTC,CASSYSGDMWFF
-,13,-,TRBV2,TRBJ1-5,TGTGCCAGCAGTACAGGGCGCAATCAGCCCCAGCATTTT,CASSTGRNQPQHF
-,13,once,TRBV27,TRBJ2-1,TGTGCCAGCAGTCTTGGGGGGCAAAATGAGCAGTTCTTC,CASSLGGQNEQFF
TRBD2,16,-,TRBV9,TRBJ2-2,TGTGCCAGCAGCGGAAGGACTAGCCCTCCCACCGGGGAGCTGTTTTTT,CASSGRTSPPTGELFF
TRBD1,16,-,TRBV29-1,TRBJ1-1,TGCAGCGTTGATCTAAGGGGGCTAGGGATGAACACTGAAGCTTTCTTT,CSVDLRGLGMNTEAFF
-,14,-,TRBV15,TRBJ1-5,TGTGCCACCAGCAGAGATAGGGGAAATCAGCCCCAGCATTTT,CATSRDRGNQPQHF
-,11,few,TRBV29-1,TRBJ2-1,TGCAGCGTTGAAATGCCCAGTGAGCAGTTCTTC,CSVEMPSEQFF
-,13,-,TRBV11-2,TRBJ1-3,TGTGCCAGCAGCTTACTGGGCGCGACCGCCATATATTTT,CASSLLGATAIYF
-,14,-,TRBV5-6,TRBJ1-5,TGTGCCAGCAGCTTGATAAGGAGCCGCCAGCCCCAGCATTTT,CASSLIRSRQPQHF
-,14,-,TRBV5-6,TRBJ2-4,TGTGCCAGCAGCTTGGGGGCGCATAAAAACATTCAGTACTTC,CASSLGAHKNIQYF
-,14,-,TRBV19,TRBJ2-2,TGTGCCAGTAGTATAGTTTACGGGGACGGGGAGCTGTTTTTT,CASSIVYGDGELFF
-,12,-,TRBV7-9,TRBJ2-3,TGTGCCAGCAGCCCACTGGCAGATACGCAGTATTTT,CASSPLADTQYF
-,11,-,TRBV20-1,TRBJ2-2,TGCAGTGCTATTGCCCTCGGGGAGCTGTTTTTT,CSAIALGELFF
TRBD1,15,-,TRBV27,TRBJ2-1,TGTGCCAGCAGTTTGGGGACAGGGATCTGGAATGAGCAGTTCTTC,CASSLGTGIWNEQFF
TRBD2,14,few,TRBV6-6,TRBJ2-5,TGTGCCAGCAGCTTAGCGGGCCTAGCAGAGACCCAGTACTTC,CASSLAGLAETQYF
-,11,-,TRBV5-1,TRBJ2-2,TGCGCCAGCAGGGACACCGGGGAGCTGTTTTTT,CASRDTGELFF
TRBD2,17,-,TRBV7-6,TRBJ2-5,TGTGCCAGCAGCCCGCTGACTAGCGGGGGAGACCAAGAGACCCAGTACTTC,CASSPLTSGGDQETQYF
-,13,-,TRBV5-4,TRBJ2-3,TGTGCCAGCAGCTTGAAGAGCACAGATACGCAGTATTTT,CASSLKSTDTQYF
TRBD1,18,few,TRBV9,TRBJ2-5,TGTGCCAGCAGCCCTGAGGATGTCAGGGGGCCTATACAAGAGACCCAGTACTTC,CASSPEDVRGPIQETQYF
-,11,once,TRBV9,TRBJ1-2,TGTGCCAGCAGCGTAGGCTGGGGCTACACCTTC,CASSVGWGYTF
-,16,-,TRBV29-1,TRBJ2-6,TGCAGCGTTGAGGAGTATTCATTCTCTGGGGCCAACGTCCTGACTTTC,CSVEEYSFSGANVLTF
TRBD1,14,-,TRBV7-9,TRBJ2-4,TGTGCCAGCAGCGAAACCGGACAGGGAGGCATTCAGTACTTC,CASSETGQGGIQYF
TRBD1,12,-,TRBV29-1,TRBJ1-1,TGCAGCGTTGGAGACAGGGGGGCTGAAGCTTTCTTT,CSVGDRGAEAFF
-,13,-,TRBV13,TRBJ2-5,TGTGCCAGCAAGCTAAGAGGCGAGGAGACCCAGTACTTC,CASKLRGEETQYF
-,14,few,TRBV6-6,TRBJ1-5,TGTGCCAGCAGTTACGGCAGAAGCAATCAGCCCCAGCATTTT,CASSYGRSNQPQHF
TRBD1,15,few,TRBV7-9,TRBJ1-2,TGTGCCAGCAGCCCGACAGGGGGCGCCGAATATGGCTACACCTTC,CASSPTGGAEYGYTF
TRBD2,12,few,TRBV30,TRBJ2-1,TGTGCCTGCGGACTAGCTCGTAATGAGCAGTTCTTC,CACGLARNEQFF
TRBD2,16,-,TRBV5-1,TRBJ2-1,TGCGCCAGCAGCTTGGATCCAGCGGGAACCTACAATGAGCAGTTCTTC,CASSLDPAGTYNEQFF
-,13,once,TRBV5-6,TRBJ2-7,TGTGCCAGCAGCTTGGAGGCGTCCTACGAGCAGTACTTC,CASSLEASYEQYF
-,15,-,TRBV2,TRBJ2-7,TGTGCCAGCAGTGAAGGGGTCCGAAGCCTCTACGAGCAGTACTTC,CASSEGVRSLYEQYF
-,14,-,TRBV23-1,TRBJ2-2,TGCGCCAGCGAGCCGGGAACGAACACCGGGGAGCTGTTTTTT,CASEPGTNTGELFF
-,13,-,TRBV5-6,TRBJ2-1,TGTGCCAGCAGCATACAGGGTTTTGGCGAGCAGTTCTTC,CASSIQGFGEQFF
TRBD2,12,-,TRBV29-1,TRBJ2-1,TGCAGCGTTGTGGGAGGGTACAATGAGCAGTTCTTC,CSVVGGYNEQFF
TRBD1,16,few,TRBV11-2,TRBJ2-1,TGTGCCAGCAGCTTAGGGACAGGGAGCTCCTACAATGAGCAGTTCTTC,CASSLGTGSSYNEQFF
TRBD1,17,-,TRBV5-4,TRBJ1-2,TGTGCCAGCAGCTTAGGGACAGGGACACGAATTTCCTTGGGCTACACCTTC,CASSLGTGTRISLGYTF
-,15,few,TRBV9,TRBJ2-1,TGTGCCAGCAGCGCCAACGGGCGGGTAGGCGATGAGCAGTTCTTC,CASSANGRVGDEQFF